This passage covers 5 T cell receptor beta chains from one sample sequenced in a study of cytomegalovirus exposure and HLA in healthy donors. The study ran its PCR with 60 Vbeta and 13 Jbeta primers. Produced via immunoSEQ multiplex PCR; TCRdb's table is partial and in-frame only. The sample lists about 120,000 clones; roughly 80% were seen once. Sequencing was done on a sample of PBMCs. These receptors were obtained from a female donor in good health and CMV-seronegative.

The CDR3 spells CASSAGTNPPDEQFF. CDR3 sequence (DNA): TGTGCCAGCAGTGCAGGGACTAATCCGCCAGATGAGCAGTTCTTC. The rearrangement joins TRBV6-1 to TRBJ2-1; TRBD2 matches at 7 bases. V shed 4 bases and J 8 bases; nucleotides not matched to a gene: 11. This CDR3 contains 15 residues. Per germline, CDR1 MNHNS and CDR2 SASEGT.

This rearrangement joins TRBV6-1 to TRBJ2-1; maybe TRBD1 (6 bases). Germline V lookup: CDR1 MNHNS, CDR2 SASEGT. The CDR3 has 14 residues. V lost 3 bases and J 3 bases, leaving 9 bases between the germline ends. The CDR3 region is CASSDRTVYNEQFF. The DNA of the CDR3 is TGTGCCAGCAGTGACCGGACAGTCTACAATGAGCAGTTCTTC.

The genes are TRBV4-3 and TRBJ1-3; D gene unclear. V was trimmed by 2 bases and J by 8 bases, leaving 13 bases between them. Germline values: CDR1 LGHNA, CDR2 YSLEER. The CDR3 sequence is 14 residues long. The CDR3 DNA sequence: TGCGCCAGCAGCCAATTTTCACAGTGGGACACCATATATTTT. Protein: CASSQFSQWDTIYF.

The genes are TRBV5-4 and TRBJ1-2; a possible D gene is TRBD1 (5 bases). Germline V lookup: CDR1 SGHNT, CDR2 YYREEE (reference sequence). There are 14 residues in the CDR3. V dropped 0 bases and J dropped 3 bases, with 9 bases sitting between them. The CDR3 region is CASSLVGAHYGYTF. CDR3 coding DNA: TGTGCCAGCAGCTTGGTAGGGGCTCACTATGGCTACACCTTC.

CDR3 protein: CASSQVAGGPSDTQYF. The CDR3 bases are TGTGCCAGCAGCCAAGTGGCGGGGGGGCCCTCAGATACGCAGTATTTT. The V and J genes are TRBV4-2 and TRBJ2-3, with 9 bases that match TRBD2. The CDR3 spans 16 residues. Germline V gene data show CDR1 as LGHNA and CDR2 as YNFKEQ. J was trimmed by 4 bases and V by 1 base; bases with no gene match: 6.